This paragraph covers one T cell receptor beta chain sequence. The CDR3 runs 15 residues. Unmatched junction bases numbered 1, after V lost 0 bases and J lost 1 base. Germline V gene sequence: CDR1 SGHRS, CDR2 YFSETQ. The data were taken from a study of OX40 agonist ivuxolimab in advanced cancers. Generated by immunoSEQ multiplex PCR, the TCRdb table keeps only in-frame clones and is missing some. The repertoire holds about 73,000 clones, with 70% to 90% as singletons. The source of this sequence is an adult with an advanced solid tumor such as melanoma, head and neck, liver or kidney cancer. This chain links TRBV5-1 with TRBJ2-3, with 8 positions matching TRBD2. This sample comprised CD4+ or CD8+ T cells sorted from blood, obtained in a trial of the OX40 agonist ivuxolimab. The CDR3: CASSLELAGTDTQYF. CDR3 DNA: TGCGCCAGCAGCTTGGAACTAGCGGGCACAGATACGCAGTATTTT.